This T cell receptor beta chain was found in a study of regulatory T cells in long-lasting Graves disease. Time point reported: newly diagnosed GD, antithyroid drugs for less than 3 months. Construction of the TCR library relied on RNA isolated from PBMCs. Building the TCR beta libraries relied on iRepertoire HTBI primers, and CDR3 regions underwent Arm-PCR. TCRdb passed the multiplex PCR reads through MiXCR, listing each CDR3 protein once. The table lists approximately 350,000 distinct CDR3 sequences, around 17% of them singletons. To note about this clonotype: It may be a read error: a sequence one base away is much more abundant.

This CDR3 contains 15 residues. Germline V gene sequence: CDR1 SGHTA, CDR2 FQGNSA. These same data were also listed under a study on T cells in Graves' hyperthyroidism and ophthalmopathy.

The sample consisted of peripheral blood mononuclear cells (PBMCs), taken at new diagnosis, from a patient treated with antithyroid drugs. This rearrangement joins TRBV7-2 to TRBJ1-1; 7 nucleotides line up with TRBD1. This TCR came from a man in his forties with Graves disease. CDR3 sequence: CASSYLTGWNTDAFF. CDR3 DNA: TGTGCCAGCAGCTACCTGACAGGGTGGAACACTGATGCTTTCTTT.